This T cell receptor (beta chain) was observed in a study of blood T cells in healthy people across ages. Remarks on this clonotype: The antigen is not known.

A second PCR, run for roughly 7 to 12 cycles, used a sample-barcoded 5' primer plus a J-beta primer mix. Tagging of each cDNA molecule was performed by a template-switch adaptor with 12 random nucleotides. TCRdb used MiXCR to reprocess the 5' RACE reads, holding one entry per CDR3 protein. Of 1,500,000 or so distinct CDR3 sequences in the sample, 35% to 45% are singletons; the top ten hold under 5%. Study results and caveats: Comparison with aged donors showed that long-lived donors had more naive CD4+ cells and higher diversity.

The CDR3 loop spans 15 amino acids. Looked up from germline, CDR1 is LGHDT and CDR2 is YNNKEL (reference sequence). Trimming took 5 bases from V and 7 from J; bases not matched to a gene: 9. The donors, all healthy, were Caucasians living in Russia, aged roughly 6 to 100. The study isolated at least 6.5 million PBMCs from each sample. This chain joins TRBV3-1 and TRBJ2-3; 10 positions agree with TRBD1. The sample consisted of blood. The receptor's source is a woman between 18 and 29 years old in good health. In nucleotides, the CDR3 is TGTGCCAGCAGCAACGACAGGGGGCTAAAGCATACGCAGTATTTT. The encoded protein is CASSNDRGLKHTQYF.